A single sample gave rise to the 26 T cell receptor beta chains below, sequenced in a study of blood T cell repertoires in COVID-19. Data came from immunoSEQ multiplex PCR; TCRdb stores just in-frame clones and leaves some out. The sample lists 250,000 to 350,000 clones; approximately 88% were seen once. Sample: peripheral blood. These receptors originate from a human donor with COVID-19, enrolled during active disease. The donor label of this sample is uncertain.

Only one count was recorded for this clone. The V gene is TRBV6-5, the J gene TRBJ1-2, with TRBD1 matching 7 bases. The V segment lost 7 bases and the J segment 7 bases; nucleotides outside the gene matches: 9. Germline-derived CDR1 and CDR2 are MNHEY and SVGAGI. The CDR3 length is 13 residues. CDR3 nucleotides: TGTGCCAGCACCCTCCGACAGGGCCGTGGCTACACCTTC. It codes for CASTLRQGRGYTF.

This clone turned up a few times. The chain employs TRBV30 and TRBJ1-3; D is undetermined. Per germline, CDR1 GTSNPN and CDR2 SVGIG (reference sequence). Trimming left V 7 bases short and J 2 bases short, with 12 bases between. The CDR3 loop spans 13 amino acids. This CDR3 reads CASTSSAGNTIYF. In DNA, the CDR3 is TGTGCCTCTACTAGCTCAGCTGGAAACACCATATATTTT.

The chain joins TRBV28 to TRBJ2-5; 7 bases agree with TRBD2. The CDR3 sequence is 15 residues long. CDR1 is MDHEN and CDR2 is SYDVKM in the germline V gene. The junction had 7 bases not matched to a gene; V was cut back by 5 bases and J by 1 base. The CDR3 loop reads CASSPPTSPQETQYF. CDR3 in DNA: TGTGCCAGCAGTCCCCCGACTAGCCCCCAAGAGACCCAGTACTTC.

This clone was found once. This chain uses TRBV6-5 with TRBJ2-7; 9 bases agree with TRBD2. The CDR3 is 12 residues long. The V segment lost 8 bases and the J segment 3 bases; nucleotides outside the gene matches: 2. Germline CDR1 MNHEY, CDR2 SVGAGI. CDR3 nucleotide sequence: TGTGCCAGCTCACTAGCGGGCTACGAGCAGTACTTC. It specifies CASSLAGYEQYF.

The V gene is TRBV30, the J gene TRBJ1-2; 9 bases agree with TRBD1. Germline CDR1 and CDR2: GTSNPN and SVGIG (reference sequence). J was trimmed by 8 bases and V by 1 base; bases with no gene match: 5. This CDR3 is 13 amino acids long. Written as DNA, the CDR3 is TGTGCCTGGAGTGGTGGACAGGGGTTAGGCTACACCTTC. Its translation is CAWSGGQGLGYTF. The full variable domain, rest sourced from reference TRBV30 and TRBJ1-2, is SQTIHQWPATLVQPVGSPLSLECTVEGTSNPNLYWYRQAAGRGLQLLFYSVGIGQISSEVPQNLSASRPQDRQFILSSKKLLLSDSGFYLCAWSGGQGLGYTFGSGTRLTVV.

This clone appeared many times. This chain links TRBV24-1 with TRBJ1-2; perhaps TRBD1 as D (6 bases). The CDR3 covers 13 residues. The V gene lost 6 bases and the J gene lost 2 bases, with 9 bases spanning the gap. Germline V gives CDR1 KGHDR, CDR2 SFDVKD. CDR3 protein: CATSSGANYGYTF. The CDR3 DNA is TGTGCCACCAGTTCAGGGGCAAACTATGGCTACACCTTC.

This clone was observed a few times. Here the CDR3 DNA reads TGTGCCACCAGTGACTCGTTTCCGGGTCAGCCCCAGCATTTT. Its translation is CATSDSFPGQPQHF. The chain carries TRBV24-1 and TRBJ1-5; no clear D gene. V lost 4 bases and J lost 6, with 12 bases in between. CDR1 KGHDR and CDR2 SFDVKD come from the germline V gene. The CDR3 consists of 14 residues.

This clone was recorded only once. The same CDR3 also results from other DNA sequences found in this sample. The chain links TRBV27 to TRBJ2-5, with TRBD2 matching 9 bases. Trimming cost V 3 bases and J 5 bases; bases outside gene matches: 4. Germline CDR1 and CDR2: MNHEY and SMNVEV (reference sequence). The CDR3 runs 14 residues. In nucleotides, the CDR3 is TGTGCCAGCAGTTTCGCGGGAGGGCGGGAGACCCAGTACTTC. Translated, it gives CASSFAGGRETQYF.

This sequence joins TRBV29-1 and TRBJ2-5, with TRBD1 as a possible D gene (6 bases). The V and J ends lost 4 bases and 0 bases respectively, with 9 bases between them. Germline lookup yields CDR1 SQVTM and CDR2 ANQGSEA. The CDR3 spans 13 residues. CDR3 coding DNA: TGCAGCGTTGGAACAGGGTACCAAGAGACCCAGTACTTC. This translates into CSVGTGYQETQYF.

The chain is built from TRBV5-5 and TRBJ2-3, with D perhaps TRBD2 (5 bases). Trimming cost V 0 bases and J 6 bases, with 11 bases left between them. This CDR3 has 14 amino acids. Germline V gives CDR1 SGHKS, CDR2 YYEKEE (reference sequence). The CDR3 sequence is CASSLAPIADTQYF. The CDR3 region has the DNA TGTGCCAGCAGCTTGGCCCCTATAGCGGATACGCAGTATTTT.

The CDR3 loop is CASSYLGAEYEQYF. For the CDR3, the DNA is TGTGCCAGCAGTTACCTGGGTGCGGAATACGAGCAGTACTTC. This chain connects TRBV6-6 to TRBJ2-7; D is ambiguous. Trimming stripped 2 bases from V and 4 bases from J, with 12 bases between. The CDR3 runs to 14 residues. Germline loops: CDR1 MNHNY, CDR2 SVGAGI (reference sequence).

The table lists this clone with a count of one. The chain combines TRBV2 with TRBJ2-3; 8 nucleotides align to TRBD2. The V segment lost 9 bases and the J segment 0 bases; nucleotides outside the gene matches: 5. This CDR3 contains 14 residues. Looked up from germline, CDR1 is SNHLY and CDR2 is FYNNEI. The CDR3 DNA reads as TGTGCCAGGGCACTAGCGGTTAGCACAGATACGCAGTATTTT. Amino acids: CARALAVSTDTQYF.

This clone was seen only a few times. This rearrangement joins TRBV7-3 to TRBJ2-2, with D possibly being TRBD2 (6 bases). CDR1 is SGHTA and CDR2 is FQGTGA in the germline V gene. This CDR3 has 16 amino acids. Trimming took off 5 bases at V and 4 bases at J, with 17 bases between the two ends. This CDR3 is CASSRTGRAGTGELFF. DNA for the CDR3: TGTGCCAGCAGCCGCACAGGCCGAGCGGGCACCGGGGAGCTGTTTTTT.

This clone was observed a single time. The rearrangement joins TRBV7-2 to TRBJ1-1; D possibly corresponds to TRBD1 (5 bases). The CDR3 runs to 15 residues. V was pared by 5 bases and J by 6 bases, with 19 bases between. Germline V CDR1 and CDR2: SGHTA, FQGNSA. This chain's CDR3 is CASSPSDSRVAEAFF. CDR3 in DNA: TGTGCCAGCAGCCCCTCCGACAGCCGAGTCGCTGAAGCTTTCTTT.

V is TRBV5-1 and J is TRBJ2-3; 7 nucleotides agree with TRBD2. Germline CDR1 reads SGHRS; CDR2 reads YFSETQ. The CDR3 extends over 13 amino acids. The trim removed 1 base at V and 5 bases at J, leaving 1 base unmatched. The CDR3 nucleotides are TGCGCCAGCAGCTTGCGGGAGGAAGATACGCAGTATTTT. Encoded protein: CASSLREEDTQYF. Drawing the rest from reference TRBV5-1 and TRBJ2-3, the complete variable domain is KAGVTQTPRYLIKTRGQQVTLSCSPISGHRSVSWYQQTPGQGLQFLFEYFSETQRNKGNFPGRFSGRQFSNSRSEMNVSTLELGDSALYLCASSLREEDTQYFGPGTRLTVL.

The chain joins TRBV6-4 to TRBJ2-3; D is undetermined. Trimming took 3 bases from V and 6 from J, leaving 10 bases between them. This CDR3 has 13 amino acids. Germline CDR1 and CDR2: MRHNA and SNTAGT. Here the CDR3 DNA reads TGTGCCAGCAGTGAGACCTTCAGGGATACGCAGTATTTT. Its protein product is CASSETFRDTQYF.

This chain joins TRBV27 and TRBJ2-1; TRBD2 might be the D (5 bases). V lost 3 bases and J 10 bases, leaving 13 bases between the germline ends. This CDR3 has 13 residues. In germline, CDR1 is MNHEY, CDR2 SMNVEV (reference sequence). The CDR3 coding sequence is TGTGCCAGCAGTTTGGTGGGGAGCTTGGAGCAGTTCTTC. It is translated as CASSLVGSLEQFF.

This clone was seen a single time. V is TRBV6-5 and J is TRBJ2-2, with a tentative D call TRBD2 (5 bases). This CDR3 region has 14 residues. With 4 bases removed from V and 1 base from J, the gap between germline ends came to 7 bases. CDR1 is MNHEY and CDR2 is SVGAGI in the germline V gene. The CDR3: CASSSAGNTGELFF. The DNA of the CDR3 is TGTGCCAGCAGTTCGGCGGGGAACACCGGGGAGCTGTTTTTT.

The chain couples TRBV9 to TRBJ2-3; D gene unclear. Looked up from germline, CDR1 is SGDLS and CDR2 is YYNGEE. V lost 0 bases and J 2 bases, leaving 4 bases between the germline ends. The CDR3 covers 13 residues. The CDR3: CASSVGLTDTQYF. In DNA form, the CDR3 reads TGTGCCAGCAGCGTAGGTCTCACAGATACGCAGTATTTT.

The CDR3 sequence: CASSTAPWASGRANYNEQFF. CDR3 in DNA: TGTGCCAGCAGCACCGCCCCGTGGGCTAGCGGGAGGGCCAACTACAATGAGCAGTTCTTC. The rearrangement uses TRBV28 and TRBJ2-1; 12 bases are shared with TRBD2. This CDR3 spans 20 amino acids. Germline trimming cut 6 bases from V and 3 bases from J; bases unmatched to any gene: 18. CDR1 and CDR2 from the germline V gene are MDHEN and SYDVKM.

The chain employs TRBV3-1 (or the pseudogene TRBV3-2) and TRBJ2-1, with 11 bases lining up with TRBD2. CDR3 length: 15 residues. Germline V gene sequence: CDR1 LGHDT, CDR2 YNNKEL (reference sequence). Unmatched junction bases numbered 4, after V lost 6 bases and J lost 3 bases. Here the CDR3 reads CASRLGTSGYNEQFF. The CDR3 region has the DNA TGTGCCAGCAGGCTCGGGACTAGCGGCTACAATGAGCAGTTCTTC.

The chain recombines TRBV2 with TRBJ1-1; D unresolved. V was cut by 6 bases and J by 1 base, with 9 bases left in between. The germline V gene encodes CDR1 SNHLY and CDR2 FYNNEI. This CDR3 is built from 13 residues. This chain's CDR3 is CASSRGANTEAFF. In nucleotides, the CDR3 is TGTGCCAGCAGCCGCGGAGCGAACACTGAAGCTTTCTTT.

This clone was seen once. The chain recombines TRBV5-1 with TRBJ2-1, with 14 bases that match TRBD2. The V and J ends lost 0 bases and 7 bases, in that order; junction bases with no gene match: 6. The CDR3 sequence is 17 residues long. Germline-derived CDR1 and CDR2 are SGHRS and YFSETQ. CDR3 DNA sequence: TGCGCCAGCAGCTTGGGACTAGCGGGAGGGTATTTGAATGAGCAGTTCTTC. Protein: CASSLGLAGGYLNEQFF.

This sequence joins TRBV4-3 and TRBJ2-1, with 16 nucleotides matching TRBD2. The CDR3 runs 18 residues. CDR1 and CDR2 from the germline V gene are LGHNA and YSLEER. J gave up 9 bases and V 0 bases, and 8 bases lay outside the gene matches. CDR3 sequence (DNA): TGCGCCAGCAGCCAAGATATAGGGACTAGCGGGAGGGGAGGTGAGCAGTTCTTC. Protein product: CASSQDIGTSGRGGEQFF.

The sample holds a few counts of this clone. This chain connects TRBV27 to TRBJ2-1; 7 bases align to TRBD2. From germline, CDR1 is MNHEY and CDR2 SMNVEV (reference sequence). This CDR3 is built from 14 residues. Losses at the gene ends were 3 bases for V and 9 bases for J; bases not matched to a gene: 8. The CDR3 coding sequence is TGTGCCAGCAGTTTGGGGACTACCCTCGGTGAGCAGTTCTTC. This sequence encodes CASSLGTTLGEQFF.

This chain links TRBV28 with TRBJ2-3; possible D gene TRBD2, 5 bases. CDR3 length: 14 residues. Trimming took 6 bases from V and 5 from J, leaving 15 bases between them. The germline V gene has CDR1 MDHEN and CDR2 SYDVKM. The CDR3 region is CASRPPGSGDTQYF. CDR3 DNA sequence: TGTGCCAGCAGGCCACCGGGGTCTGGAGATACGCAGTATTTT.